This T cell receptor beta chain was identified during a study of T cells in localized non-small cell lung cancer. Clones were read by immunoSEQ multiplex PCR, and TCRdb kept only the in-frame ones, dropping some. Among roughly 2,700 clones, around 30% were seen once, and the ten largest hold 15% to 18%. V lost 3 bases and J lost 3, with 12 bases in between. The germline gives CDR1 LNHNV, CDR2 YYDKDF (reference sequence). The CDR3 runs to 15 residues. The source material was lung tumor tissue, sampled before any cancer treatment. The chain is built from TRBV15 and TRBJ1-5; no definite D call. The origin of this receptor is a female donor aged 60 or older with stage II squamous cell lung carcinoma. The CDR3 bases are TGTGCCACCAGCAGCGGGTCGCAGTCCAATCAGCCCCAGCATTTT. Translating gives CATSSGSQSNQPQHF.